This T cell receptor beta chain was observed in a study of control samples from healthy donors and cancer patients. The CDR3 is 14 residues long. V gave up 4 bases and J gave up 4 bases; unmatched junction bases: 5. The germline gives CDR1 MNHEY, CDR2 SVGAGI. Using immunoSEQ multiplex PCR, the repertoire was profiled, and TCRdb retains in-frame clones only, with some absent. Of more than 110,000 clones in the sample, roughly 92% were seen once. This clonotype was sampled from a young man in good health. The specimen sequenced was blood. The chain employs TRBV6-5 and TRBJ1-1; 8 bases match TRBD1. The CDR3 bases are TGTGCCAGCAGTTCGACAGGGGCAGGCACTGAAGCTTTCTTT. Translating it yields CASSSTGAGTEAFF.